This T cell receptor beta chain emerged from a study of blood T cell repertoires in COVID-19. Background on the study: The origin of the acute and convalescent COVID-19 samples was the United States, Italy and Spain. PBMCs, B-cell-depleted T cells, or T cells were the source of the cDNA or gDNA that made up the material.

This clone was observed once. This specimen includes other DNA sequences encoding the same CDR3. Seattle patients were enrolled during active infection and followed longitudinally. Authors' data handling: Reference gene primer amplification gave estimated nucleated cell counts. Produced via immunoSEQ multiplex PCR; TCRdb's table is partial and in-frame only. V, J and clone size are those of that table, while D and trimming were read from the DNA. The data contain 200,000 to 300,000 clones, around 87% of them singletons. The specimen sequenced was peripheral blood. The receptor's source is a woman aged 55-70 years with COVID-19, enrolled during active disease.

The CDR3 DNA reads as TGCGCCAGCAGCTTGGTAGCGGGAGCTTACAATGAGCAGTTCTTC. It codes for CASSLVAGAYNEQFF. The V and J genes are TRBV5-1 and TRBJ2-1; 9 bases match TRBD2. Germline V CDR1 and CDR2: SGHRS, YFSETQ. This CDR3 has 15 amino acids. The ends lost 0 bases at V and 4 bases at J; junction bases unmatched: 2.